This T cell receptor beta chain was retrieved from a study of T cell clonality in common variable immunodeficiency. Study results and caveats: CVID patient heterogeneity limited repertoire-clinical complication correlations. Fewer deletions and N-nucleotide insertions were reportedly seen in common variable immunodeficiency TCR beta sequences.

The V end was cut by 6 bases, the J end by 1 base, with 18 bases between. There are 16 residues in the CDR3. The protocol was immunoSEQ multiplex PCR, while the TCRdb copy is restricted to in-frame clones and leaves out a portion. The sample was found to contain about 34,000 clones, and every one recurs. CVID subjects had received replacement immunoglobulin for at least one year. This clone was found many times. Its antigen is unidentified. Sequencing ends 3 residues short of the CDR3 end; the germline J gene provides the rest. The sample was peripheral blood mononuclear cells. The chain employs TRBV12-3 or TRBV12-4 and TRBJ2-5, with a tentative D call TRBD1 (6 bases). The receptor comes from a human donor with common variable immunodeficiency. The part of the CDR3 DNA that was read is TGTGCCAGCAGCCCTCTCCTTGGACAGCTCCAAGAGACC. Its protein is CASSPLLGQLQET. The CDR3, in full, reads CASSPLLGQLQETQYF.